These 9 T cell receptor beta chains were sequenced from one sample in a study of spatial heterogeneity in lung cancer. TCRdb ran MiXCR on the 5' RACE reads and lists one entry per CDR3 protein. The repertoire holds some 80,000 distinct CDR3 sequences, about 7.8% seen once, with almost 7% in the top ten. The time point: sample taken at primary tumor resection. Sequences were derived from PBMCs, sampled at surgery. These receptor sequences come from a male donor with early-stage non-small cell lung cancer.

This clonotype showed up many times. J is TRBJ1-2 and V is TRBV7-8, with 8 positions matching TRBD1. With 4 bases clipped from V and 0 bases from J, the junction kept 4 bases outside the gene matches. The CDR3 covers 15 residues. Per the germline V gene, CDR1 is SGHVS and CDR2 is FQNEAQ. The CDR3 here is CASSSQGAPNYGYTF. CDR3 in DNA: TGTGCCAGCAGCTCGCAGGGGGCGCCTAACTATGGCTACACCTTC.

This clonotype was found many times. V gene TRBV5-1 combines with J gene TRBJ1-1; D gene uncertain. The V gene lost 0 bases and the J gene lost 4 bases, with 13 bases spanning the gap. The CDR3 spans 15 residues. Germline CDR1 is SGHRS and CDR2 is YFSETQ. The CDR3 is CASSLGTTRSTEAFF. CDR3 sequence (DNA): TGCGCCAGCAGCTTGGGGACCACCCGGAGCACTGAAGCTTTCTTT.

This clonotype came up many times. The chain joins TRBV3-1 to TRBJ1-5; D is possibly TRBD1 (5 bases). CDR1 and CDR2 (germline): LGHDT, YNNKEL (reference sequence). This CDR3 is 13 amino acids long. V was pared by 3 bases and J by 8 bases, with 11 bases between. The CDR3 sequence: CASSQNRQEPQHF. CDR3 nucleotide sequence: TGTGCCAGCAGCCAGAACAGGCAGGAGCCCCAGCATTTT. Full variable domain (outside the CDR3, taken from reference TRBV3-1 and TRBJ1-5): DTAVSQTPKYLVTQMGNDKSIKCEQNLGHDTMYWYKQDSKKFLKIMFSYNNKELIINETVPNRFSPKSPDKAHLNLHINSLELGDSAVYFCASSQNRQEPQHFGDGTRLSIL.

This clonotype was found many times. V gene TRBV9 combines with J gene TRBJ2-1; 7 bases match TRBD2. The CDR3 is 12 residues long. CDR1 SGDLS and CDR2 YYNGEE come from the germline V gene. The V gene end was trimmed by 2 bases and the J gene end by 9 bases; junction bases not matched to a gene: 2. As DNA, the CDR3 is TGTGCCAGCAGCGTCCGGGGGGTTGAGCAGTTCTTC. Translating gives CASSVRGVEQFF.

This clonotype has a handful of counts. J is TRBJ2-1 and V is TRBV5-1; the D is unclear. The V end lost 1 base, the J end lost 3 bases, and 17 bases lay between the germline ends. Germline-derived CDR1 and CDR2 are SGHRS and YFSETQ. This CDR3 contains 17 residues. The CDR3 DNA follows: TGCGCCAGCAGCTTGTCCACTGGGCACGGTAGCTACAATGAGCAGTTCTTC. As protein: CASSLSTGHGSYNEQFF.

This clonotype was observed many times. The chain combines TRBV4-3 with TRBJ2-7; the match to TRBD1 covers 9 bases. V shed 2 bases and J 4 bases; nucleotides not matched to a gene: 3. The CDR3 is made up of 14 amino acids. Per the germline V gene, CDR1 is LGHNA and CDR2 is YSLEER. The CDR3, as DNA: TGCGCCAGCAGCCAACGGACAGGGGATTACGAGCAGTACTTC. This encodes CASSQRTGDYEQYF.

This rearrangement joins TRBV11-1 to TRBJ2-1, with 10 bases that match TRBD2. CDR3 length: 17 residues. The trim removed 7 bases at V and 3 bases at J, leaving 12 bases unmatched. Germline-derived CDR1 and CDR2 are SGHAT and FQDESV (reference sequence). The CDR3 DNA reads TGTGCCAGCACCCGCGGGAGCGGGAGGGCCGGCTACAATGAGCAGTTCTTC. Amino acid sequence: CASTRGSGRAGYNEQFF.

In this sample, this clonotype turned up a few times. The rearrangement joins TRBV20-1 to TRBJ2-1, with D possibly matching TRBD1 (6 bases). Per germline, CDR1 DFQATT and CDR2 SNEGSKA (reference sequence). CDR3 size: 13 residues. V lost 3 bases, J lost 10 bases, and 16 bases lay in between. CDR3 nucleotides: TGCAGTGCTAGTGAGACAGGAATGGGCGAGCAGTTCTTC. Translation gives CSASETGMGEQFF.

The chain links TRBV12-3 or TRBV12-4 to TRBJ2-4; D might be TRBD2 (6 bases). The CDR3 runs 15 residues. V was trimmed by 5 bases and J by 2 bases, leaving 13 bases between them. The CDR3 DNA follows: TGTGCCAGCAGTCATAGTGGGGGGACCAAAAACATTCAGTACTTC. This translates into CASSHSGGTKNIQYF.